One sample yielded the 19 T cell receptor beta chains listed below, sequenced in a study of blood T cell repertoires in COVID-19. The assay was immunoSEQ multiplex PCR, and TCRdb's table has in-frame clones only and misses some. Among some 170,000 clones listed, 85% to 95% were seen once. The sequencing input was peripheral blood. The receptor set was obtained from a woman aged 55-75 years with COVID-19, enrolled during active disease.

The CDR3 spells CASSPRSAGLSSYEQYF. CDR3 coding DNA: TGTGCCAGCAGTCCGAGGTCCGCGGGGTTGAGTTCCTACGAGCAGTACTTC. The V gene is TRBV6-6, the J gene TRBJ2-7; possibly TRBD2 for D (6 bases). Germline V lookup: CDR1 MNHNY, CDR2 SVGAGI (reference sequence). The CDR3 runs to 17 residues. Trimming took 5 bases from V and 1 from J, leaving 21 bases between them.

The CDR3 sequence is CASSEAQGTVTEAFF. Here the CDR3 DNA reads TGTGCCAGCAGTGAAGCGCAGGGGACCGTTACTGAAGCTTTCTTT. The chain has TRBV6-1 and TRBJ1-1; D possibly corresponds to TRBD1 (6 bases). The CDR3 has 15 residues. From germline, CDR1 is MNHNS and CDR2 SASEGT. V was trimmed by 0 bases and J by 5 bases, leaving 13 bases between them.

The genes are TRBV19 and TRBJ2-7; 9 bases are a match to TRBD1. The length of the CDR3 is 13 residues. CDR1 is LNHDA, CDR2 SQIVND, per germline (reference sequence). The V and J ends lost 5 bases and 6 bases, in that order; junction bases with no gene match: 5. DNA for the CDR3: TGTGCCAGTAGTCGGACAGGGGCGGCCGAGCAGTACTTC. It encodes CASSRTGAAEQYF. Combining the CDR3 with reference TRBV19 and TRBJ2-7 gives the whole variable domain DGGITQSPKYLFRKEGQNVTLSCEQNLNHDAMYWYRQDPGQGLRLIYYSQIVNDFQKGDIAEGYSVSREKKESFPLTVTSAQKNPTAFYLCASSRTGAAEQYFGPGTRLTVT.

V gene TRBV12-3 or TRBV12-4 combines with J gene TRBJ2-1; D perhaps matches TRBD2 (5 bases). CDR3 length: 12 residues. V was cut by 6 bases and J by 8 bases, with 11 bases left in between. DNA for the CDR3: TGTGCCAGCAGGATTCTAGCTCATGAGCAGTTCTTC. Amino acid sequence: CASRILAHEQFF.

The chain combines TRBV2 with TRBJ1-1; 8 nucleotides align to TRBD1. The V gene's germline CDR1 is SNHLY and CDR2 FYNNEI. The CDR3 runs to 14 residues. The V and J ends lost 8 bases and 2 bases, in that order; junction bases with no gene match: 7. The CDR3 DNA is TGTGCCAGCGCCAGCGGACAGGGCAACACTGAAGCTTTCTTT. Its protein is CASASGQGNTEAFF.

The chain combines TRBV7-2 with TRBJ2-2; D is ambiguous. Germline assignment: CDR1 SGHTA and CDR2 FQGNSA. The CDR3 sequence is 15 residues long. The germline V and J ends were trimmed by 4 bases and 6 bases, with 15 bases remaining between them. The CDR3 region is CASSSNIDKSGELFF. CDR3 DNA sequence: TGTGCCAGCAGCTCGAATATTGACAAGTCCGGGGAGCTGTTTTTT.

The chain couples TRBV11-3 to TRBJ2-1; TRBD1 matches 9 bases. V lost 1 base and J lost 9; bases outside the gene matches: 10. This CDR3 has 16 amino acids. Germline lookup yields CDR1 SGHNT and CDR2 YENEEA. In DNA form, the CDR3 reads TGTGCCAGCAGCTTAGTAGGGACAGGGTCCCGTGGTGAGCAGTTCTTC. Its translation is CASSLVGTGSRGEQFF.

CDR3 nucleotide sequence: TGTGCCAGCAGCTCCATCGGTCAGCGGGGGGGCTACGGGGAGCTGTTTTTT. Translated: CASSSIGQRGGYGELFF. The chain combines TRBV5-4 with TRBJ2-2; 10 bases agree with TRBD2. The CDR3 is made up of 17 amino acids. V shed 3 bases and J 7 bases; nucleotides not matched to a gene: 12. The germline V gene has CDR1 SGHNT and CDR2 YYREEE (reference sequence).

This rearrangement joins TRBV10-3 to TRBJ1-5; 7 nucleotides align to TRBD1. Per germline, CDR1 ENHRY and CDR2 SYGVKD. The ends lost 3 bases at V and 5 bases at J; junction bases unmatched: 1. This CDR3 has 13 amino acids. The CDR3 coding sequence is TGTGCCATCAGTGAAGACAGGGATCAGCCCCAGCATTTT. Translated, it gives CAISEDRDQPQHF.

The V call is TRBV6-2 or TRBV6-3, the J call TRBJ2-1, with 10 nucleotides matching TRBD1. With 1 base clipped from V and 9 bases from J, the junction kept 9 bases outside the gene matches. Germline CDR1 and CDR2: MNHEY and SVGEGT. The CDR3 covers 16 residues. The CDR3 here is CASSYYRDRGSVEQFF. Here the CDR3 DNA reads TGTGCCAGCAGTTACTATCGGGACAGGGGTTCGGTTGAGCAGTTCTTC.

The V gene is TRBV6-5, the J gene TRBJ1-2; no clear D. CDR3 size: 13 residues. The V gene lost 2 bases and the J gene lost 4 bases, with 8 bases spanning the gap. Germline V gene lookup returns CDR1 MNHEY and CDR2 SVGAGI. The CDR3 DNA is TGTGCCAGCAGTTACATAGCTTCCTATGGCTACACCTTC. It specifies CASSYIASYGYTF.

The gene calls are TRBV27 and TRBJ2-7; possibly TRBD1 for D (5 bases). V was clipped by 0 bases and J by 3 bases, with 9 bases between them. Germline loops: CDR1 MNHEY, CDR2 SMNVEV (reference sequence). The CDR3 is made up of 14 amino acids. The CDR3 sequence is CASSLSGRDYEQYF. CDR3 sequence (DNA): TGTGCCAGCAGTTTATCAGGCAGGGACTACGAGCAGTACTTC.

The V gene is TRBV18, the J gene TRBJ2-7, with TRBD1 matching 9 bases. Unmatched junction bases numbered 8, after V lost 2 bases and J lost 6 bases. Per germline, CDR1 KGHSH and CDR2 LQKENI. This CDR3 contains 15 residues. Written as DNA, the CDR3 is TGTGCCAGCTCACCAAGAGGGACAGGGCTAGGCGAGCAGTACTTC. Translated: CASSPRGTGLGEQYF.

V is TRBV19 and J is TRBJ1-6; 8 nucleotides agree with TRBD1. The CDR3 runs to 17 residues. Germline CDR1 reads LNHDA; CDR2 reads SQIVND (reference sequence). Trimming removed 6 bases from V and 9 bases from J; junction bases left unmatched: 16. The CDR3 sequence: CASRTGVRKGPSSPLHF. The CDR3 nucleotides read TGTGCCAGTAGGACAGGGGTCAGAAAGGGGCCGAGTTCACCCCTCCACTTT.

V usage is TRBV5-4 and J usage is TRBJ1-1, with D possibly matching TRBD1 (6 bases). The V end was cut by 4 bases, the J end by 4 bases, with 17 bases between. The CDR3 spans 15 residues. Germline loops: CDR1 SGHNT, CDR2 YYREEE (reference sequence). The CDR3 is CASSPKAGASTEAFF. The CDR3 DNA is TGTGCCAGCAGCCCTAAGGCGGGGGCCAGCACTGAAGCTTTCTTT. Full variable domain (outside the CDR3, taken from reference TRBV5-4 and TRBJ1-1): ETGVTQSPTHLIKTRGQQVTLRCSSQSGHNTVSWYQQALGQGPQFIFQYYREEENGRGNFPPRFSGLQFPNYSSELNVNALELDDSALYLCASSPKAGASTEAFFGQGTRLTVV.

This clone was seen a handful of times. The chain carries TRBV4-2 and TRBJ1-1; the D gene is possibly TRBD1 (6 bases). CDR3 length: 14 amino acids. From germline, CDR1 is LGHNA and CDR2 YNFKEQ. V lost 0 bases to trimming and J lost 7 bases, with 12 bases between them. As DNA, the CDR3 is TGTGCCAGCAGCCAAGATAGGGGGACCAATGAAGCTTTCTTT. It yields the protein CASSQDRGTNEAFF.

In regard to this clone: An end of the junction differs from the germline gene, which may be a read error. In DNA form, the CDR3 reads TGTGCCAGCAGCGAAGTAGGGGGAATGAGCAATCAGCCCCAGCATTTT. Translating gives CASSEVGGMSNQPQHF. The chain joins TRBV6-1 to TRBJ1-5; D perhaps matches TRBD1 (6 bases). Germline CDR1 reads MNHNS; CDR2 reads SASEGT. The CDR3 spans 16 residues.

The chain uses TRBV18 and TRBJ2-5; the D gene is possibly TRBD1 (6 bases). Between the trimmed V and J ends, which lost 5 bases and 1 base, there was a span of 11 bases. CDR1 is KGHSH and CDR2 is LQKENI in the germline V gene. The CDR3 spans 14 residues. CDR3 sequence (DNA): TGTGCCAGCTCAGCGGCAGGGGTCCAAGAGACCCAGTACTTC. Its translation is CASSAAGVQETQYF.

This clone was picked up many times. The chain combines TRBV27 with TRBJ1-2; 12 bases are shared with TRBD1. Germline V gene data show CDR1 as MNHEY and CDR2 as SMNVEV (reference sequence). This CDR3 has 16 amino acids. Trimming cost V 6 bases and J 7 bases; bases outside gene matches: 12. The CDR3: CASSPIAGTGGFGYTF. The CDR3 DNA is TGTGCCAGCAGCCCCATCGCCGGGACAGGGGGCTTTGGCTACACCTTC.